The 14 T cell receptor beta chains in this list originate from one sample, sequenced in a study of T cells after yellow fever vaccination. TCRdb independently ran MiXCR on the 5' RACE reads; one entry per CDR3 protein. There are about 400,000 distinct CDR3 sequences in the sample; roughly 6.2% occur only once, and over 14% lies in the top ten. Sequencing used PBMCs, obtained 5 days after the yellow fever booster vaccination. These receptor sequences come from a man younger than 45 who received the YFV17D yellow fever vaccine.

Only a few counts were recorded for this clonotype. The gene calls are TRBV27 and TRBJ2-3; no firm D call. Germline lookup yields CDR1 MNHEY and CDR2 SMNVEV (reference sequence). V was cut by 3 bases and J by 4 bases, with 5 bases left in between. CDR3 size: 12 residues. The CDR3 protein is CASSFHADTQYF. The CDR3 DNA sequence: TGTGCCAGCAGTTTTCACGCAGATACGCAGTATTTT.

This clonotype was seen repeatedly, ten times or more. Mismatch with germline at one junction end may stem from a read error. The V call is TRBV5-1, the J call TRBJ2-2; the D is unclear. CDR1 is SGHRS, CDR2 YFSETQ, per germline. The CDR3 has 12 amino acids. Here the CDR3 reads CASSLEAGELFF. The CDR3 region has the DNA TGTGCCAGCAGCTTAGAGGCCGGGGAGCTGTTTTTT. Together with reference TRBV5-1 and TRBJ2-2, the CDR3 gives the full variable domain: KAGVTQTPRYLIKTRGQQVTLSCSPISGHRSVSWYQQTPGQGLQFLFEYFSETQRNKGNFPGRFSGRQFSNSRSEMNVSTLELGDSALYLCASSLEAGELFFGEGSRLTVL.

CDR3 protein: CASSFERSNTGELFF. CDR3 nucleotides: TGTGCCAGCAGTTTTGAGCGGTCGAACACCGGGGAGCTGTTTTTT. V is TRBV12-3 or TRBV12-4 and J is TRBJ2-2, with D possibly matching TRBD2 (5 bases). This CDR3 is built from 15 residues. V lost 3 bases, J lost 0 bases, and 8 bases lay in between.

This clonotype came up a few times. The chain recombines TRBV19 with TRBJ2-5; D is unresolved. Per germline, CDR1 LNHDA and CDR2 SQIVND (reference sequence). CDR3 length equals 14 residues. The V and J ends lost 5 bases and 1 base respectively, with 11 bases between them. The CDR3 is CASSGLQLQETQYF. CDR3 coding DNA: TGTGCCAGTAGTGGGCTCCAGCTCCAAGAGACCCAGTACTTC.

This clonotype has a count of ten or more. This sequence joins TRBV5-1 and TRBJ2-1; TRBD1 is a possible D gene (6 bases). Germline CDR1 reads SGHRS; CDR2 reads YFSETQ. This CDR3 region has 12 residues. The V end was cut by 0 bases, the J end by 10 bases, with 8 bases between. The CDR3 region is CASSLAGTEQFF. The CDR3 nucleotides are TGCGCCAGCAGCTTGGCCGGGACAGAGCAGTTCTTC. Full variable domain (missing parts from reference TRBV5-1 and TRBJ2-1): KAGVTQTPRYLIKTRGQQVTLSCSPISGHRSVSWYQQTPGQGLQFLFEYFSETQRNKGNFPGRFSGRQFSNSRSEMNVSTLELGDSALYLCASSLAGTEQFFGPGTRLTVL.

This clonotype came up once. At one end the junction does not follow the germline gene, possibly because of a read error. V is TRBV28 and J is TRBJ2-2; 9 bases fit TRBD1. Germline loops: CDR1 MDHEN, CDR2 SYDVKM. The CDR3 is 16 amino acids. The CDR3 reads CASSFGGQGFVGKLFF. In DNA, the CDR3 is TGTGCCAGCAGTTTTGGGGGACAGGGCTTTGTCGGGAAGCTGTTTTTT. The entire variable domain, with the rest obtained from reference TRBV28 and TRBJ2-2, is as follows: DVKVTQSSRYLVKRTGEKVFLECVQDMDHENMFWYRQDPGLGLRLIYFSYDVKMKEKGDIPEGYSVSREKKERFSLILESASTNQTSMYLCASSFGGQGFVGKLFFGEGSRLTVL.

This clonotype showed up many times. The chain employs TRBV29-1 and TRBJ2-3; unclear D gene. Germline V gene sequence: CDR1 SQVTM, CDR2 ANQGSEA. This CDR3 is built from 13 residues. The V end lost 3 bases, the J end lost 0 bases, and 7 bases lay between the germline ends. CDR3 sequence (DNA): TGCAGCGTTGACCCAACTAGCACAGATACGCAGTATTTT. It translates to CSVDPTSTDTQYF.

This clonotype was recorded many times. The V and J genes are TRBV5-5 and TRBJ2-7; D may match TRBD1 or TRBD2 (5 bases each). CDR3 length equals 14 residues. The germline gives CDR1 SGHKS, CDR2 YYEKEE (reference sequence). Deletions cut 3 bases from V and 9 bases from J, with 19 bases between. The CDR3 DNA reads as TGTGCCAGCAGCTCCCAAACAACAGGCCGGGGGCAGTACTTC. Amino acid sequence: CASSSQTTGRGQYF.

This clonotype was recorded at least ten times. The V and J genes are TRBV20-1 and TRBJ1-2; no clear D. CDR1 and CDR2 (germline): DFQATT, SNEGSKA (reference sequence). V lost 1 base and J 2 bases, leaving 8 bases between the germline ends. This CDR3 spans 13 amino acids. The CDR3 DNA follows: TGCAGTGCTAGAGCGGGCCTAAACTATGGCTACACCTTC. It codes for CSARAGLNYGYTF.

This clonotype has just a few counts. The chain recombines TRBV30 with TRBJ1-3; 7 bases match TRBD1. The CDR3 is 14 amino acids. With 5 bases clipped from V and 4 bases from J, the junction kept 8 bases outside the gene matches. Germline values: CDR1 GTSNPN, CDR2 SVGIG (reference sequence). The CDR3 is CAWGSGGSGNTIYF. DNA of the CDR3: TGTGCCTGGGGTTCAGGGGGATCAGGAAACACCATATATTTT.

This clonotype has at least ten counts. The gene calls are TRBV12-3 or TRBV12-4 and TRBJ2-4; 10 bases match TRBD1. The trim removed 6 bases at V and 7 bases at J, leaving 6 bases unmatched. The CDR3 is 14 amino acids. CDR3 DNA sequence: TGTGCCAGCAGCCCGACAGGGGGCACGAACATTCAGTACTTC. Translated: CASSPTGGTNIQYF.

This clonotype was detected only a few times. The chain recombines TRBV11-2 with TRBJ2-1; 10 bases line up with TRBD1. CDR3 length: 21 residues. CDR1 and CDR2 (germline): SGHAT, FQNNGV. Trimming at V came to 2 bases and at J to 3 bases, leaving 19 bases not matched to a gene. CDR3 protein: CASSLRVRQGARFASYNEQFF. The CDR3 coding sequence is TGTGCCAGCAGCTTACGGGTCAGACAGGGGGCGCGGTTTGCGAGCTACAATGAGCAGTTCTTC.

This clonotype appeared many times. The V call is TRBV20-1, the J call TRBJ2-5; maybe TRBD2 (5 bases). Germline values: CDR1 DFQATT, CDR2 SNEGSKA (reference sequence). The V end was cut by 3 bases, the J end by 0 bases, with 8 bases between. The CDR3 runs to 13 residues. The CDR3 DNA sequence: TGCAGTGCTAGCCTTAGCGACCAAGAGACCCAGTACTTC. Residues: CSASLSDQETQYF.

This clonotype was counted ten times or more. The V gene is TRBV5-1, the J gene TRBJ2-1; D gene uncertain. Germline V lookup: CDR1 SGHRS, CDR2 YFSETQ. CDR3 length: 12 amino acids. V gave up 0 bases and J gave up 12 bases, with 10 bases separating them. The CDR3 region has the DNA TGCGCCAGCAGCTTGGATCCAGGTTCGCAGTTCTTC. Residues: CASSLDPGSQFF.